This record concerns one TCR beta chain sequence. The study drew the donors from its approximately 110-subject validation cohort, separate from the approximately 690-subject first cohort. V dropped 3 bases and J dropped 0 bases, with 13 bases sitting between them. Germline V gene data show CDR1 as SGHRS and CDR2 as YFSETQ. The CDR3 totals 15 residues. This entry is derived from a study of cytomegalovirus exposure and HLA in healthy donors. Study overall: The roughly 120 validation repertoires used the same platform as the approximately 700 first-cohort repertoires (as reported by a later analysis).

Method: immunoSEQ multiplex PCR; TCRdb's copy keeps in-frame clones and lacks some. The profile shows around 250,000 clones, almost 90% of them singletons. V usage is TRBV5-1 and J usage is TRBJ2-7, with D tentatively TRBD1 (6 bases). Input material: PBMCs. The source is a young woman in good health and CMV-seronegative. This CDR3 is CASSSGHQGSYEQYV. The CDR3 bases are TGCGCCAGCAGCTCGGGACACCAAGGCTCCTACGAGCAGTACGTC.